This T cell receptor (beta chain) originates from a study of early T cells in non-severe SARS-CoV-2 infection. The V gene lost 2 bases and the J gene lost 4 bases, with 13 bases spanning the gap. Per the germline V gene, CDR1 is SGHKS and CDR2 is YYEKEE (reference sequence). The CDR3 covers 15 residues. Unique molecular identifiers tagged individual cDNA molecules. From the 5' RACE reads, TCRdb called clonotypes with MiXCR, one entry per CDR3 protein. Of about 69,000 distinct CDR3 sequences in the sample, 8.5% to 10% were seen once. The receptor was isolated from an adult who was a healthcare worker with PCR-confirmed SARS-CoV-2 infection or an uninfected control (not recorded which). V usage is TRBV5-5 and J usage is TRBJ1-5, with D perhaps matching TRBD1 (6 bases). What was sequenced was whole blood. CDR3 nucleotides: TGTGCCAGCAGCTTATTCAGGGGACAAAATCAGCCCCAGCATTTT. Its protein is CASSLFRGQNQPQHF.